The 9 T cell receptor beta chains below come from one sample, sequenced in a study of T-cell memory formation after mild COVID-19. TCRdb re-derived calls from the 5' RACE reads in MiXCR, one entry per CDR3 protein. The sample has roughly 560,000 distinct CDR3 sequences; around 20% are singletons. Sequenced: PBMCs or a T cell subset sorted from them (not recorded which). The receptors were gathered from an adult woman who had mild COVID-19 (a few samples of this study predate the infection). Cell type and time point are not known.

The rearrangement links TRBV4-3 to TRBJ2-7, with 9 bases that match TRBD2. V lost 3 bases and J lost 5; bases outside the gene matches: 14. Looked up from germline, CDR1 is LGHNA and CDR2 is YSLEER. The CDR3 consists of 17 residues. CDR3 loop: CASSHRAEREVADEQYF. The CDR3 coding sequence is TGCGCCAGCAGCCACCGGGCAGAGCGGGAGGTGGCGGACGAGCAGTACTTC.

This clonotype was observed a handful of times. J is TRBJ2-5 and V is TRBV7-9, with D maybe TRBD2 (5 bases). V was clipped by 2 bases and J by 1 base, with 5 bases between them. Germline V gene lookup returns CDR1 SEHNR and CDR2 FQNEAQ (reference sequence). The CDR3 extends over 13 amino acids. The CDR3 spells CASSLLAQETQYF. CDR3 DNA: TGTGCCAGCAGCTTACTAGCCCAAGAGACCCAGTACTTC.

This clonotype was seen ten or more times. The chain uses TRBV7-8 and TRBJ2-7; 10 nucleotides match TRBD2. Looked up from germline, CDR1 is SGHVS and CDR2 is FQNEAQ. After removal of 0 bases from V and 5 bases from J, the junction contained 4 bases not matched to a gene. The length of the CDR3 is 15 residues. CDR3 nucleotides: TGTGCCAGCAGCTTAGCGCGGCTAGCGGGAGACGAGCAGTACTTC. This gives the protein CASSLARLAGDEQYF.

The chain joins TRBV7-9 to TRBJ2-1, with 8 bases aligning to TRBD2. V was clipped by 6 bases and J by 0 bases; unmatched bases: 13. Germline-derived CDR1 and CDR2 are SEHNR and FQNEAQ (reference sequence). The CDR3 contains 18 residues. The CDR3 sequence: CASRPGQRSGDSYNEQFF. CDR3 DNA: TGTGCCAGCAGACCCGGGCAGCGTAGCGGGGACTCCTACAATGAGCAGTTCTTC.

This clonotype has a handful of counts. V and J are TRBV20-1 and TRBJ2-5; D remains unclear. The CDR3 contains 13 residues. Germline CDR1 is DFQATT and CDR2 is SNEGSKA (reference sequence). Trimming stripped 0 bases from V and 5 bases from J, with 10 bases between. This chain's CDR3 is CSARDPTFETQYF. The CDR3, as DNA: TGCAGTGCTAGAGATCCGACTTTTGAGACCCAGTACTTC.

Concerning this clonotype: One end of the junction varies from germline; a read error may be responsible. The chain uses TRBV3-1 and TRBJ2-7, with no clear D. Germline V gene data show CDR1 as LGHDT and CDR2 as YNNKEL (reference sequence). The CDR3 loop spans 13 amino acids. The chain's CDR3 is CASSQDHGREQYF. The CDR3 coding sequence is TGTGCAAGCAGCCAAGATCACGGACGCGAGCAGTACTTC.

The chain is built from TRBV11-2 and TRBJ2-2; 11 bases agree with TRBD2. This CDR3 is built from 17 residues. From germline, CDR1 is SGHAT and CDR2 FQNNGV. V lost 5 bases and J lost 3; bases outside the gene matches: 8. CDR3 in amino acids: CASSPELAGDDTGELFF. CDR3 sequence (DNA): TGTGCCAGCAGCCCTGAACTAGCGGGAGATGACACCGGGGAGCTGTTTTTT.

The CDR3 loop is CATNQGGSGSYNEQFF. DNA for the CDR3: TGTGCCACCAACCAGGGGGGTTCGGGGTCCTACAATGAGCAGTTCTTC. V and J are TRBV24-1 and TRBJ2-1; a possible D gene is TRBD1 (7 bases). Trimming took off 8 bases at V and 1 base at J, with 17 bases between the two ends. In germline, CDR1 is KGHDR, CDR2 SFDVKD. CDR3 length: 16 residues.

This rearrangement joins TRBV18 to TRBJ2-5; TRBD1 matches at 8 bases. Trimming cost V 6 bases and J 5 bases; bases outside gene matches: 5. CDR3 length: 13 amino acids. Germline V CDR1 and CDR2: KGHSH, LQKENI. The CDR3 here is CASSRDRSETQYF. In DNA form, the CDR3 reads TGTGCCAGCTCTCGGGACAGGTCGGAGACCCAGTACTTC.